A selection of T cell receptor beta chains follows, all from one sample in a study of T-cell reconstitution after alpha-beta-depleted transplantation in children. TCRdb reprocessed the PCR reads via MiXCR and lists one record per CDR3 protein. The table records about 610,000 distinct CDR3 sequences, roughly a tenth of them present only once. The starting material was PBMCs from the stem cell graft donor, obtained from the stem cell graft. These receptors came from a human donor who donated a stem cell graft to a child with acute myeloid leukemia. The CDR3 runs from the conserved cysteine through the conserved F or W. A D gene is named only where the DNA matches it firmly. Clone size is stated in some rows and not others, as once, few, many or a class when expanded.

d_call: NA; clone_size: NA; j_call: TRBJ2-2; v_call: TRBV30; cdr3_nt: TGTGCCTGGAGTGTACTGGGAAGAGGGGAGCTGTTTTTT; cdr3_aa: CAWSVLGRGELFF
d_call: NA; clone_size: few; j_call: TRBJ2-2; v_call: TRBV29-1; cdr3_nt: TGCAGCGTTGAGAGGGGCTCGAACACCGGGGAGCTGTTTTTT; cdr3_aa: CSVERGSNTGELFF
d_call: NA; clone_size: NA; j_call: TRBJ2-7; v_call: TRBV7-2; cdr3_nt: TGTGCCAGCAGCTTAGGGCAGATCCTCTACGAGCAGTACTTC; cdr3_aa: CASSLGQILYEQYF
d_call: NA; clone_size: few; j_call: TRBJ2-1; v_call: TRBV7-3; cdr3_nt: TGTGCCAGCAGCTTCCGGCGGGCCTCCAGCTCCTACAATGAGCAGTTCTTC; cdr3_aa: CASSFRRASSSYNEQFF
d_call: TRBD1; clone_size: many; j_call: TRBJ1-4; v_call: TRBV6-5; cdr3_nt: TGTGCCAGCAGTCGGACAGGCAATGAAAAACTGTTTTTT; cdr3_aa: CASSRTGNEKLFF
d_call: NA; clone_size: many; j_call: TRBJ2-7; v_call: TRBV20-1; cdr3_nt: TGCAGTGCCATGGGGGTGTCCTACGAGCAGTACTTC; cdr3_aa: CSAMGVSYEQYF
d_call: NA; clone_size: many; j_call: TRBJ2-5; v_call: TRBV6-5; cdr3_nt: TGTGCCAGCAGTTCCCTCGGGAGAGTGAGGAAAGAGACCCAGTACTTC; cdr3_aa: CASSSLGRVRKETQYF
d_call: TRBD1; clone_size: many; j_call: TRBJ2-3; v_call: TRBV9; cdr3_nt: TGTGCCAGCAGCCCGGACCCCGGACAGGGAATAGATACGCAGTATTTT; cdr3_aa: CASSPDPGQGIDTQYF
d_call: NA; clone_size: NA; j_call: TRBJ2-7; v_call: TRBV7-2; cdr3_nt: TGTGCCAGCGCCCAGTGGAGCTACGAGCAGTACTTC; cdr3_aa: CASAQWSYEQYF
d_call: NA; clone_size: NA; j_call: TRBJ1-1; v_call: TRBV29-1; cdr3_nt: TGCAGCGTTGAAGAATCGGGGAACACTGAAGCTTTCTTT; cdr3_aa: CSVEESGNTEAFF
d_call: NA; clone_size: NA; j_call: TRBJ2-2; v_call: TRBV30; cdr3_nt: TGTGCCTGGACTCGAAGAGGTTCCTCCACCGGGGAGCTGTTTTTT; cdr3_aa: CAWTRRGSSTGELFF
d_call: TRBD1; clone_size: NA; j_call: TRBJ1-2; v_call: TRBV30; cdr3_nt: TGTGCCTGGAGTGGGGACAGGGGGCGGTTAGCTAACTATGGCTACACCTTC; cdr3_aa: CAWSGDRGRLANYGYTF
d_call: TRBD1; clone_size: NA; j_call: TRBJ2-3; v_call: TRBV6-5; cdr3_nt: TGTGCCAGCAGTTCTCAGGGGGCCGGAGATACGCAGTATTTT; cdr3_aa: CASSSQGAGDTQYF
d_call: TRBD2; clone_size: few; j_call: TRBJ2-3; v_call: TRBV9; cdr3_nt: TGTGCCAGCAGCCCACGCCCGGGACTAGGTGTAGATACGCAGTATTTT; cdr3_aa: CASSPRPGLGVDTQYF
d_call: NA; clone_size: few; j_call: TRBJ2-7; v_call: TRBV27; cdr3_nt: TGTGCCAGCAGTTTATCCGGGACGGTTTACTACGAGCAGTACTTC; cdr3_aa: CASSLSGTVYYEQYF
d_call: NA; clone_size: few; j_call: TRBJ1-2; v_call: TRBV20-1; cdr3_nt: TGCAGTGCTAGGGGGCTTACTAACTATGGCTACACCTTC; cdr3_aa: CSARGLTNYGYTF
d_call: NA; clone_size: few; j_call: TRBJ2-2; v_call: TRBV10-1; cdr3_nt: TGCGCCAGCCGGGTGGAGCGAGACACCGGGGAGCTGTTTTTT; cdr3_aa: CASRVERDTGELFF
d_call: NA; clone_size: NA; j_call: TRBJ1-5; v_call: TRBV12-3/TRBV12-4; cdr3_nt: TGTGCCAGCAGTTTGAGGGCGGAGGGCAATCAGCCCCAGCATTTT; cdr3_aa: CASSLRAEGNQPQHF
d_call: NA; clone_size: many; j_call: TRBJ2-1; v_call: TRBV3-1; cdr3_nt: TGTGCCAGCAGCCGATTCGGTAGGGGGGACAACAATGAGCAGTTCTTC; cdr3_aa: CASSRFGRGDNNEQFF
d_call: TRBD1; clone_size: NA; j_call: TRBJ1-2; v_call: TRBV20-1; cdr3_nt: TGCAGTGGGCACCCGGGACAGGGATACTATGGCTACACCTTC; cdr3_aa: CSGHPGQGYYGYTF
d_call: NA; clone_size: few; j_call: TRBJ1-5; v_call: TRBV9; cdr3_nt: TGTGCCAGCAGCGTAGGCAGGAATCAGCCCCAGCATTTT; cdr3_aa: CASSVGRNQPQHF
d_call: NA; clone_size: NA; j_call: TRBJ2-1; v_call: TRBV20-1; cdr3_nt: TGCAGTGCCCCACCCTCGGCCGTACGCAACAATGAGCAGTTCTTC; cdr3_aa: CSAPPSAVRNNEQFF
d_call: TRBD2; clone_size: many; j_call: TRBJ2-2; v_call: TRBV29-1; cdr3_nt: TGCAGCGTTTACAAAGGGCTAGCGGGAAGCACCGGGGAGCTGTTTTTT; cdr3_aa: CSVYKGLAGSTGELFF
d_call: NA; clone_size: NA; j_call: TRBJ2-7; v_call: TRBV7-3; cdr3_nt: TGTGCCAGCAGCCCCGGTCGTTTGGCGAGGGAGCAGTACTTC; cdr3_aa: CASSPGRLAREQYF
d_call: TRBD2; clone_size: few; j_call: TRBJ2-7; v_call: TRBV7-6; cdr3_nt: TGTGCCAGCAGCTCGACTAGCGCTACCTACGAGCAGTACTTC; cdr3_aa: CASSSTSATYEQYF
d_call: NA; clone_size: few; j_call: TRBJ2-5; v_call: TRBV5-4; cdr3_nt: TGTGCCAGCAGCGGGGCAGGCCGCTCCCAGGAGACCCAGTACTTC; cdr3_aa: CASSGAGRSQETQYF
d_call: TRBD2; clone_size: many; j_call: TRBJ2-2; v_call: TRBV5-1; cdr3_nt: TGCGCCAGCAGCTCACCAACCGGGACTACCACCGGGGAGCTGTTTTTT; cdr3_aa: CASSSPTGTTTGELFF
d_call: TRBD2; clone_size: many; j_call: TRBJ2-7; v_call: TRBV27; cdr3_nt: TGTGCCAGCAGTTTAAGGGGGCTAGCGGGAGTTTACGAGCAGTACTTC; cdr3_aa: CASSLRGLAGVYEQYF
d_call: NA; clone_size: many; j_call: TRBJ1-5; v_call: TRBV12-3/TRBV12-4; cdr3_nt: TGTGCCAGCAGTTTTAACTGGCAGGGCAATCAGCCCCAGCATTTT; cdr3_aa: CASSFNWQGNQPQHF
d_call: NA; clone_size: few; j_call: TRBJ1-5; v_call: TRBV18; cdr3_nt: TGTGCCAGCTCAGCCGGAGGGGATCAGCCCCAGCATTTT; cdr3_aa: CASSAGGDQPQHF
d_call: TRBD2; clone_size: NA; j_call: TRBJ2-3; v_call: TRBV5-1; cdr3_nt: TGCGCCAGCAGCTTGGTGACTAGCGGAAGCACAGATACGCAGTATTTT; cdr3_aa: CASSLVTSGSTDTQYF
d_call: TRBD2; clone_size: few; j_call: TRBJ2-1; v_call: TRBV20-1; cdr3_nt: TGCAGTGCGCCGACGTGGCTAGCGGGAGCCAATGAGCAGTTCTTC; cdr3_aa: CSAPTWLAGANEQFF
d_call: TRBD2; clone_size: many; j_call: TRBJ2-3; v_call: TRBV7-3; cdr3_nt: TGTGCCAGCAGCTTGACTAGCGGGAGAACAGATACGCAGTATTTT; cdr3_aa: CASSLTSGRTDTQYF
d_call: TRBD2; clone_size: many; j_call: TRBJ2-3; v_call: TRBV3-1; cdr3_nt: TGTGCCAGCAGCCAAGATCGAGCGGGAGGGACAGATACGCAGTATTTT; cdr3_aa: CASSQDRAGGTDTQYF
d_call: TRBD2; clone_size: few; j_call: TRBJ2-3; v_call: TRBV11-2; cdr3_nt: TGTGCCAGCAGCTTAGTCAGCGGGAGGGGGCGAGGTCAGGATACGCAGTATTTT; cdr3_aa: CASSLVSGRGRGQDTQYF
d_call: NA; clone_size: many; j_call: TRBJ2-3; v_call: TRBV14; cdr3_nt: TGTGCCAGCAGCCAAGGACTAGGAGCTAGCACAGATACGCAGTATTTT; cdr3_aa: CASSQGLGASTDTQYF
d_call: TRBD1; clone_size: NA; j_call: TRBJ2-7; v_call: TRBV6-1; cdr3_nt: TGTGCCACCTACTCCGGGACAGGGGCCTACGAGCAGTACTTC; cdr3_aa: CATYSGTGAYEQYF
d_call: NA; clone_size: many; j_call: TRBJ2-7; v_call: TRBV6-1; cdr3_nt: TGTGCCAGCAGTGAAGCCCCAGGAAGCGCAGAGGAGCAGTACTTC; cdr3_aa: CASSEAPGSAEEQYF
d_call: TRBD2; clone_size: few; j_call: TRBJ2-1; v_call: TRBV12-3/TRBV12-4; cdr3_nt: TGTGCCAGCACAATAGCGGGAGGAGGTGGCAATGAGCAGTTCTTC; cdr3_aa: CASTIAGGGGNEQFF
d_call: NA; clone_size: NA; j_call: TRBJ2-3; v_call: TRBV10-3; cdr3_nt: TGTGCCATCAGTGAGCTGGACCGAGACACAGATACGCAGTATTTT; cdr3_aa: CAISELDRDTDTQYF
d_call: TRBD2; clone_size: NA; j_call: TRBJ2-7; v_call: TRBV18; cdr3_nt: TGTGCCAGCTCACAATTGGGACTAGCGATCTCCTACGAGCAGTACTTC; cdr3_aa: CASSQLGLAISYEQYF